The 9 T cell receptor beta chains given below trace back to one sample, sequenced in a study of cytomegalovirus exposure and HLA in healthy donors. 13 Jbeta primers and 60 Vbeta primers were used for the PCR. Some clones are missing from TCRdb's copy, which holds only in-frame ones; the method was immunoSEQ multiplex PCR. The data contain hundreds of thousands of clones, about 75% of them singletons. Sequencing used PBMCs. Every receptor here comes from a female donor in good health and CMV-seronegative.

The J gene is TRBJ2-3, the V gene TRBV27; TRBD2 matches 9 bases. Trimming cost V 5 bases and J 2 bases; bases outside gene matches: 5. Germline V gene sequence: CDR1 MNHEY, CDR2 SMNVEV (reference sequence). The CDR3 length is 15 residues. CDR3 region: CASSPASGITDTQYF. In DNA, the CDR3 is TGTGCCAGCAGTCCGGCTAGCGGGATCACAGATACGCAGTATTTT.

Notes on this clone: The DNA is left out, because the CDR3 cannot be placed on it with certainty; the CDR3 is given as TCRdb lists it. The genes are TRBV11-2 and TRBJ1-1; the table's D gene call, TRBD1, was not cross checked with the DNA. The CDR3 is 19 amino acids in total, end residues counted. CDR1 SGHAT and CDR2 FQNNGV come from the germline V gene. The CDR3 reads CASSLGRTLKLSLDNPAFF.

This clone was observed a handful of times. This chain links TRBV28 with TRBJ1-5, with unresolved D. Germline-derived CDR1 and CDR2 are MDHEN and SYDVKM. The CDR3 has 17 amino acids. The ends were cut back, 3 bases at V and 1 base at J, with 16 bases in the middle. CDR3 bases: TGTGCCAGCAGTTTCATCGGAGCCCCGGCGAGCAATCAGCCCCAGCATTTT. The encoded protein is CASSFIGAPASNQPQHF.

In regard to this clone: The sample carries other DNA sequences with the same CDR3. The chain links TRBV9 to TRBJ1-1; unclear D gene. V gave up 0 bases and J gave up 5 bases, with 8 bases separating them. The germline CDR1 and CDR2 sequences are SGDLS and YYNGEE. The length of the CDR3 is 13 residues. Here the CDR3 reads CASSVGGRTEAFF. The CDR3 region has the DNA TGTGCCAGCAGCGTAGGAGGAAGGACTGAAGCTTTCTTT.

The CDR3 sequence: CASSPPGLGGNTIYF. The DNA of the CDR3 is TGTGCCAGCTCACCACCGGGACTGGGAGGAAACACCATATATTTT. This sequence joins TRBV18 and TRBJ1-3, with a weak D call TRBD1 (5 bases). CDR3 length equals 15 residues. In germline, CDR1 is KGHSH, CDR2 LQKENI. V dropped 0 bases and J dropped 4 bases, with 10 bases sitting between them.

This chain connects TRBV9 to TRBJ1-2; 9 bases match TRBD1. The germline gives CDR1 SGDLS, CDR2 YYNGEE. J gave up 3 bases and V 6 bases, and 9 bases lay outside the gene matches. The CDR3 is made up of 15 amino acids. The CDR3 region has the DNA TGTGCCAGCACCCGCCTTTGGACAGGGGACTATGGCTACACCTTC. Its protein is CASTRLWTGDYGYTF.

This clone was seen more than once but under ten times. The chain recombines TRBV21-1 with TRBJ1-1; the D call of TRBD1 is as the table states it, not checked on the DNA. TRBV21-1 is a documented pseudogene. The CDR3 consists of 14 residues. In DNA form, the CDR3 reads TGTGCCAGCAGAGGGGACAGGGCGGGCACTGAAGCTTTCTTT. It translates to CASRGDRAGTEAFF.

This chain connects TRBV18 to TRBJ2-7, with no clear D. The germline V gene has CDR1 KGHSH and CDR2 LQKENI. The V end was cut by 3 bases, the J end by 4 bases, with 7 bases between. The CDR3 loop spans 12 amino acids. CDR3 loop: CASSPTSYEQYF. In nucleotides, the CDR3 is TGTGCCAGCTCACCGACTTCATACGAGCAGTACTTC.

V usage is TRBV4-2 and J usage is TRBJ2-7; TRBD1 matches at 7 bases. This CDR3 comprises 13 residues. V lost 5 bases to trimming and J lost 7 bases; unmatched junction nucleotides: 8. Germline assignment: CDR1 LGHNA and CDR2 YNFKEQ. CDR3 coding DNA: TGTGCCAGCAGCTTGGCAGGGGGATGGGAGCAGTACTTC. Translating gives CASSLAGGWEQYF.